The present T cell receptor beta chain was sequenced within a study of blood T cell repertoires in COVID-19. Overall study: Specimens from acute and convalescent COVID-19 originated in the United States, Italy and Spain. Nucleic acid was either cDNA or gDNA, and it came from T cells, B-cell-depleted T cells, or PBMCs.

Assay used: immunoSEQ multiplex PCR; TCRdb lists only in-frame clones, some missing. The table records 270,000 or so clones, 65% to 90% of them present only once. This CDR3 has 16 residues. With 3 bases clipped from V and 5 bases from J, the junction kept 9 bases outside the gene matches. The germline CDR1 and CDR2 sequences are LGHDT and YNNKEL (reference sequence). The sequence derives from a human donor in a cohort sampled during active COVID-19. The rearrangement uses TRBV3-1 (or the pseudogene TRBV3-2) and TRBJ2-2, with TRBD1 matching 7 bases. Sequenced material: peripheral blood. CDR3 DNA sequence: TGTGCCAGCAGCCAGAACCCGGGACAGTTGACCGGGGAGCTGTTTTTT. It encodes CASSQNPGQLTGELFF.